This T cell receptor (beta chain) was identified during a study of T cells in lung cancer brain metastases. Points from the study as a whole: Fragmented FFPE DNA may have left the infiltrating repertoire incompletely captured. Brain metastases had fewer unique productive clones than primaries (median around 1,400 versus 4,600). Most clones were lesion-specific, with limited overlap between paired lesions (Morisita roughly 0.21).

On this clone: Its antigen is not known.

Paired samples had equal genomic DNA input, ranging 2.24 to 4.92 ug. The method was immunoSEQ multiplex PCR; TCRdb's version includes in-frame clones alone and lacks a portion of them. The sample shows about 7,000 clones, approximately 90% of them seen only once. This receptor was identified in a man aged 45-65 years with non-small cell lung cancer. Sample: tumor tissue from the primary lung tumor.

The CDR3 loop reads CASSLAGGTDTQYF. The CDR3 DNA sequence: TGTGCCAGCAGCCTAGCGGGGGGCACAGATACGCAGTATTTT. The chain carries TRBV6-5 and TRBJ2-3; 10 nucleotides line up with TRBD2. Germline trimming cut 6 bases from V and 1 base from J; bases unmatched to any gene: 1. The CDR3 spans 14 residues. Germline V lookup: CDR1 MNHEY, CDR2 SVGAGI.